The TCR beta chain described here comes from a study of T cell responses to AZD1222 COVID-19 vaccine. Overall study findings and caveats: Mostly white British, mostly female donors; authors suggested clonal diversity may be underestimated. At 160-218 and 743-854, vaccine-associated CD4 TCRs were dominant, and they spanned spike.

Profiling relied on immunoSEQ multiplex PCR, and the TCRdb table lists in-frame clones only, not all of them. The data show about 120,000 clones, with 84% seen just once and 25% to 35% held by the top ten. This CDR3 comprises 16 residues. Germline V CDR1 and CDR2: MNHEY, SMNVEV (reference sequence). The ends were cut back, 6 bases at V and 0 bases at J, with 15 bases in the middle. Concerning this clone itself: Its specificity is unknown.

Here the sequenced sample was peripheral blood, taken 28 days after the second AZD1222 dose. The rearrangement joins TRBV27 to TRBJ1-3; D remains unclear. The clonotype originates from an adult who received the AZD1222 COVID-19 vaccine. DNA of the CDR3: TGTGCCAGCAGCCCCACCTCGAGGAGCTCTGGAAACACCATATATTTT. Encoded protein: CASSPTSRSSGNTIYF.